This is a list of T cell receptor beta chains from one sample in a study of blood T cell repertoires in COVID-19. The table came from immunoSEQ multiplex PCR; TCRdb's copy has only in-frame clones and leaves some out. The table includes about 98,000 clones, 87% detected once. Input material: peripheral blood. These receptors were collected from a man between 65 and 80 years old with acute or convalescent COVID-19. Both conserved end residues are part of each CDR3. The order of the fields is J gene, V gene, CDR3 protein.

J gene: TRBJ2-5; V gene: TRBV28; CDR3 protein: CASSLKRLRETQYF
J gene: TRBJ1-5; V gene: TRBV23-1; CDR3 protein: CASLPGPGEPQHF
J gene: TRBJ1-2; V gene: TRBV6-6; CDR3 protein: CASRVDRGVYGYTF
J gene: TRBJ2-2; V gene: TRBV10-3; CDR3 protein: CAISGGTGELFF
J gene: TRBJ1-4; V gene: TRBV30; CDR3 protein: CAWGGMGGYNEKLFF
J gene: TRBJ1-1; V gene: TRBV11-2; CDR3 protein: CASSLGRRNTEAFF
J gene: TRBJ2-6; V gene: TRBV3-1/TRBV3-2; CDR3 protein: CASSQDIRSSGANVLTF
J gene: TRBJ2-3; V gene: TRBV5-1; CDR3 protein: CASSWSDYSTDTQYF
J gene: TRBJ1-6; V gene: TRBV27; CDR3 protein: CASKAQGDNSPLHF
J gene: TRBJ1-5; V gene: TRBV21-1; CDR3 protein: CASRTVTRTGSNQPQHF
J gene: TRBJ2-2; V gene: TRBV3-1/TRBV3-2; CDR3 protein: CASSQVSGQGATGELFF
J gene: TRBJ2-6; V gene: TRBV7-9; CDR3 protein: CASSRGTGEPGANVLTF
J gene: TRBJ1-2; V gene: TRBV12-2; CDR3 protein: CASRLRHGREGYGYTF
J gene: TRBJ2-5; V gene: TRBV10-3; CDR3 protein: CAISESQLAGRGETQYF
J gene: TRBJ1-4; V gene: TRBV10-1; CDR3 protein: CASSESVRGGEKLFF
J gene: TRBJ2-5; V gene: TRBV6-4; CDR3 protein: CASSWAYGETQYF
J gene: TRBJ1-5; V gene: TRBV5-1; CDR3 protein: CASSLSPSGGAGNQPQHF
J gene: TRBJ2-2; V gene: TRBV5-6; CDR3 protein: CASSPDRRIVGGELFF
J gene: TRBJ2-3; V gene: TRBV5-1; CDR3 protein: CASSLTRDTDTQYF
J gene: TRBJ2-7; V gene: TRBV19; CDR3 protein: CASSIGRGYEGYEQYF
J gene: TRBJ2-1; V gene: TRBV5-1; CDR3 protein: CASSRGGSYNEQFF
J gene: TRBJ1-2; V gene: TRBV6-5; CDR3 protein: CASFDRALGLGYTF
J gene: TRBJ1-2; V gene: TRBV6-1; CDR3 protein: CASSEDRGLFNYGYTF
J gene: TRBJ2-1; V gene: TRBV5-1; CDR3 protein: CASSLAASGGYNEQFF
J gene: TRBJ2-1; V gene: TRBV21-1; CDR3 protein: CASSKMGKEQFF
J gene: TRBJ1-6; V gene: TRBV5-6; CDR3 protein: CASSLGGDNSPLHF
J gene: TRBJ1-1; V gene: TRBV19; CDR3 protein: CASSIRTGGGGNTEAFF
J gene: TRBJ1-3; V gene: TRBV5-1; CDR3 protein: CASSREESGNTIYF
J gene: TRBJ1-1; V gene: TRBV19; CDR3 protein: CASSLRGTEAFF
J gene: TRBJ2-3; V gene: TRBV11-2; CDR3 protein: CASSLRAGNTDTQYF
J gene: TRBJ1-1; V gene: TRBV7-8; CDR3 protein: CASSLGQGGMNTEAFF
J gene: TRBJ2-3; V gene: TRBV3-1/TRBV3-2; CDR3 protein: CASGAGGATDTQYF
J gene: TRBJ1-1; V gene: TRBV27; CDR3 protein: CASSLFMGRSEAFF
J gene: TRBJ1-4; V gene: TRBV5-6; CDR3 protein: CASSLSTAWTNEKLFF
J gene: TRBJ1-1; V gene: TRBV19; CDR3 protein: CASSPSRGEGTKHMNTEAFF
J gene: TRBJ2-3; V gene: TRBV5-1; CDR3 protein: CASSLGLAGVTTDTQYF
J gene: TRBJ1-2; V gene: TRBV5-5; CDR3 protein: CASSLQGISNYGYTF
J gene: TRBJ1-4; V gene: TRBV7-8; CDR3 protein: CASSLVPGEKLFF
J gene: TRBJ1-2; V gene: TRBV27; CDR3 protein: CASSVGTGTGYTF
J gene: TRBJ2-6; V gene: TRBV5-4; CDR3 protein: CASSRAHSGANVLTF
J gene: TRBJ2-1; V gene: TRBV6-5; CDR3 protein: CASVALGYNEQFF
J gene: TRBJ2-1; V gene: TRBV10-1; CDR3 protein: CASTSGLAAYNEQFF
J gene: TRBJ1-1; V gene: TRBV18; CDR3 protein: CASSPSGGTEAFF
J gene: TRBJ1-5; V gene: TRBV6-5; CDR3 protein: CASSPGGGQPQHF
J gene: TRBJ2-3; V gene: TRBV4-1; CDR3 protein: CASSQDGVADTQYF
J gene: TRBJ1-1; V gene: TRBV7-2; CDR3 protein: CASSWTGGMSEAFF
J gene: TRBJ2-1; V gene: TRBV10-2; CDR3 protein: CASSEIAGGRNEQFF
J gene: TRBJ2-4; V gene: TRBV2; CDR3 protein: CASSEVEDVIQYF
J gene: TRBJ1-6; V gene: TRBV5-1; CDR3 protein: CASSPGTGSMVSPLHF
J gene: TRBJ1-5; V gene: TRBV5-8; CDR3 protein: CASSLRGASNQPQHF
J gene: TRBJ1-2; V gene: TRBV29-1; CDR3 protein: CSGGESGQGLKGYTF
J gene: TRBJ1-1; V gene: TRBV6-5; CDR3 protein: CASSNEAQTVFF
J gene: TRBJ1-5; V gene: TRBV6-1; CDR3 protein: CASSDGQPQHF
J gene: TRBJ1-4; V gene: TRBV18; CDR3 protein: CASSLTERNEKLFF
J gene: TRBJ2-2; V gene: TRBV11-2; CDR3 protein: CASSRTSGATGELFF
J gene: TRBJ1-5; V gene: TRBV9; CDR3 protein: CASSAMGQGDLYSNQPQHF